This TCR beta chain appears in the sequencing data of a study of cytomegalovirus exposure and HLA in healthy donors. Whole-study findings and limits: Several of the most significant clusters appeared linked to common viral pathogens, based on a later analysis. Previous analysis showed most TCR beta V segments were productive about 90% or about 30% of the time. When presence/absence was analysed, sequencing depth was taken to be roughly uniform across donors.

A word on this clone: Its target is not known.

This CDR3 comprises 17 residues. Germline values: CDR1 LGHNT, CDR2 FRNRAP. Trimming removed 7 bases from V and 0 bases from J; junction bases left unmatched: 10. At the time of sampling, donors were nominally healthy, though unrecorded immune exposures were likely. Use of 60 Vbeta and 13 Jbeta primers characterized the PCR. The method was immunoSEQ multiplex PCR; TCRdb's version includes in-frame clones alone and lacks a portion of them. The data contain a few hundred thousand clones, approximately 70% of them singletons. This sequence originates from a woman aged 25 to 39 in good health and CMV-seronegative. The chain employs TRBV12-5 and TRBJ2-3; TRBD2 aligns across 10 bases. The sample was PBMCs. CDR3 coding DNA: TGTGCTAGTGTATTTCGGACTAGCGGAGCTAGCACAGATACGCAGTATTTT. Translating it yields CASVFRTSGASTDTQYF.